Listed below are T cell receptor beta chains from one sample, sequenced in a study of cytotoxic CD8 clonotypes in ibrutinib-treated CLL. Data came from immunoSEQ multiplex PCR; TCRdb stores just in-frame clones and leaves some out. The sample lists roughly 30,000 clones, 70% to 80% seen once, with roughly 48% in the top ten. Sample: PBMCs, taken after 36 months of ibrutinib treatment. Source of these receptors: a human donor with chronic lymphocytic leukemia. The CDR3 runs from the conserved cysteine through the conserved F or W. A D gene is named only where the DNA matches it firmly. Clone size is given for some rows only: seen once, a few or many times, or a class if the clone is expanded.

clone_size	v_call	d_call	j_call	cdr3_aa	cdr3_nt
once	TRBV18	TRBD1	TRBJ2-3	CASSPLILDRGRGWTDTQYF	TGTGCCAGCTCACCATTGATCTTGGACAGGGGGCGGGGATGGACAGATACGCAGTATTTT
once	TRBV5-1	TRBD1	TRBJ1-4	CASSWTGGDSTNEKLFF	TGCGCCAGCAGCTGGACAGGGGGAGACTCAACTAATGAAAAACTGTTTTTT
.	TRBV29-1	.	TRBJ2-7	CSAKGAGNYEQYF	TGCAGCGCAAAAGGGGCAGGGAACTACGAGCAGTACTTC
.	TRBV27	TRBD1	TRBJ1-2	CASSLSRTGIYGYTF	TGTGCCAGCAGTTTATCGAGGACAGGGATCTATGGCTACACCTTC
.	TRBV4-3	.	TRBJ1-4	CASSQDGKGGATNEKLFF	TGCGCCAGCAGCCAAGATGGGAAGGGGGGAGCAACTAATGAAAAACTGTTTTTT
.	TRBV4-2	TRBD2	TRBJ2-2	CASSQSPSGGYTGELFF	TGTGCCAGCAGCCAATCGCCTAGCGGGGGGTACACCGGGGAGCTGTTTTTT
.	TRBV4-1	TRBD1	TRBJ1-1	CASSSRTGTNTEAFF	TGCGCCAGCAGCTCCCGGACAGGGACGAACACTGAAGCTTTCTTT
once	TRBV19	.	TRBJ1-1	CASSARWGAGNTEAFF	TGTGCCAGTAGTGCCAGATGGGGGGCTGGAAATACTGAAGCTTTCTTT
.	TRBV20-1	.	TRBJ2-7	CSSLGTHEQYF	TGCAGTTCCCTTGGGACGCACGAGCAGTACTTC
.	TRBV9	.	TRBJ2-1	CASSVDHNEQFF	TGTGCCAGCAGCGTAGACCACAATGAGCAGTTCTTC
.	TRBV15	.	TRBJ1-2	CATSGSNYGYTF	TGTGCCACCTCAGGCAGTAACTATGGCTACACCTTC
.	TRBV6-6	.	TRBJ2-5	CASYYPAQETQYF	TGTGCCAGCTATTATCCGGCACAAGAGACCCAGTACTTC
.	TRBV25-1	.	TRBJ1-1	CASRAPGGAFF	TGTGCCAGCAGAGCCCCCGGCGGGGCTTTCTTT
once	TRBV7-3	.	TRBJ2-1	CASSFYVNNEQFF	TGTGCCAGCAGCTTTTATGTTAACAATGAGCAGTTCTTC
.	TRBV10-3	.	TRBJ1-2	CAISGIYYGYTF	TGTGCCATCAGTGGTATCTACTATGGCTACACCTTC
.	TRBV2	.	TRBJ1-2	CASRGERDGYTF	TGTGCCAGCAGGGGTGAGCGGGATGGCTACACCTTC
.	TRBV19	.	TRBJ2-7	CASSIFGGDEQYF	TGTGCCAGTAGTATTTTTGGGGGAGACGAGCAGTACTTC
.	TRBV5-1	TRBD1	TRBJ2-7	CASSLSGTGSYEQYF	TGCGCCAGCAGTTTATCCGGGACAGGGTCCTACGAGCAGTACTTC
.	TRBV7-2	.	TRBJ1-6	CASSLAVGTNSPLHF	TGTGCCAGCAGCTTAGCGGTGGGGACAAATTCACCCCTCCACTTT
.	TRBV7-9	.	TRBJ1-2	CASVHHRTLSGYTF	TGTGCCAGCGTTCACCACAGGACCCTTTCTGGCTACACCTTC
.	TRBV7-3	.	TRBJ2-2	CASSPMNTGELFF	TGTGCCAGCAGCCCTATGAACACCGGGGAGCTGTTTTTT
.	TRBV6-6	TRBD1	TRBJ1-2	CASSYSQTGASYGYTF	TGTGCCAGCAGTTACTCCCAGACAGGGGCCAGCTATGGCTACACCTTC
.	TRBV15	.	TRBJ2-4	CATSRDRAGDIQYF	TGTGCCACCAGCAGAGATCGGGCTGGGGACATTCAGTACTTC
.	TRBV5-4	.	TRBJ1-2	CASSLSASYGYTF	TGTGCCAGCAGCTTGAGTGCTTCCTATGGCTACACCTTC
.	TRBV27	.	TRBJ1-2	CASSLIMGHYGYTF	TGTGCCAGCAGTTTAATTATGGGGCACTATGGCTACACCTTC
.	TRBV7-8	TRBD1	TRBJ1-1	CASNSRGTDNTEAFF	TGTGCCAGCAACAGTAGAGGGACAGATAACACTGAAGCTTTCTTT
.	TRBV30	TRBD1	TRBJ1-2	CAWNPRQGRYGYTF	TGTGCCTGGAACCCTAGACAGGGGCGCTATGGCTACACCTTC
.	TRBV4-1	.	TRBJ2-7	CASSQEYQGSYEQYF	TGCGCCAGCAGCCAAGAGTATCAGGGATCCTACGAGCAGTACTTC
.	TRBV29-1	.	TRBJ1-2	CSAKGGTGNYGYTF	TGCAGCGCAAAGGGAGGGACGGGGAACTATGGCTACACCTTC
.	TRBV2	.	TRBJ1-5	CASSYDSNQPQHF	TGTGCCAGCAGCTACGATAGCAATCAGCCCCAGCATTTT
.	TRBV14	.	TRBJ1-2	CASSPNSGALYGYTF	TGTGCCAGCAGCCCCAATTCGGGGGCGCTGTATGGCTACACCTTC
.	TRBV11-1	.	TRBJ1-6	CASSSMDSHYNSPLHF	TGTGCCAGCAGCTCGATGGACAGCCACTATAATTCACCCCTCCACTTT
once	TRBV27	TRBD1	TRBJ2-1	CASSLYPTGSNEQFF	TGTGCCAGCAGTTTGTACCCGACAGGGTCGAATGAGCAGTTCTTC
few	TRBV14	TRBD1	TRBJ2-5	CASSQRGQEYQETQYF	TGTGCCAGCAGCCAAAGGGGACAGGAGTACCAAGAGACCCAGTACTTC
.	TRBV2	.	TRBJ2-3	CASSGTTSTDTQYF	TGTGCCAGTTCCGGGACGACTAGCACAGATACGCAGTATTTT